One and the same sample provided the 28 T cell receptor beta chains below, sequenced in a study of blood T cell repertoires in COVID-19. Produced via immunoSEQ multiplex PCR; TCRdb's table is partial and in-frame only. The sample has around 170,000 clones; roughly nine tenths are singletons. What was sequenced was peripheral blood. Receptors were obtained from a man younger than 35 who had recovered from COVID-19.

The chain recombines TRBV4-3 with TRBJ2-3, with 9 positions matching TRBD1. V lost 1 base to trimming and J lost 5 bases; unmatched junction nucleotides: 4. This CDR3 comprises 15 residues. CDR1 is LGHNA and CDR2 is YSLEER in the germline V gene. The CDR3 sequence is CASSQGDREGDTQYF. CDR3 nucleotides: TGCGCCAGCAGCCAAGGGGACAGGGAGGGAGATACGCAGTATTTT.

This chain links TRBV29-1 with TRBJ1-4, with a weak D call TRBD1 (5 bases). Trimming took 7 bases from V and 10 from J, leaving 16 bases between them. Germline CDR1 is SQVTM and CDR2 is ANQGSEA. The CDR3 extends over 12 amino acids. This CDR3 is CSGTVGGLKLFF. The CDR3 DNA reads TGCAGCGGTACGGTGGGGGGTTTAAAACTGTTTTTT.

The chain joins TRBV5-1 to TRBJ1-6; the D is unclear. Germline lookup yields CDR1 SGHRS and CDR2 YFSETQ. The CDR3 has 17 residues. V dropped 0 bases and J dropped 0 bases, with 10 bases sitting between them. CDR3: CASSLAGLSSYNSPLHF. DNA for the CDR3: TGCGCCAGCAGCTTGGCCGGGTTGAGCTCCTATAATTCACCCCTCCACTTT.

This clone has a handful of counts. The genes are TRBV28 and TRBJ1-6; tentatively, D is TRBD1 (5 bases). This CDR3 contains 15 residues. V lost 5 bases to trimming and J lost 6 bases, with 14 bases between them. Germline V gene lookup returns CDR1 MDHEN and CDR2 SYDVKM. Here the CDR3 reads CASSLYRRGNSPLHF. The DNA for the CDR3 is TGTGCCAGCAGTCTCTACAGGAGGGGTAATTCACCCCTCCACTTT.

CDR3 DNA sequence: TGCGCCAGCAGCCCGAGCGGACACACCGGGGAGCTGTTTTTT. It encodes CASSPSGHTGELFF. This chain joins TRBV5-1 and TRBJ2-2, with D perhaps TRBD2 (5 bases). Germline assignment: CDR1 SGHRS and CDR2 YFSETQ. CDR3 length: 14 amino acids. V was cut by 4 bases and J by 3 bases, with 10 bases left in between.

This clone was found once. This rearrangement joins TRBV9 to TRBJ2-1; 7 nucleotides match TRBD1. The CDR3 is made up of 12 amino acids. Germline CDR1 SGDLS, CDR2 YYNGEE. V shed 3 bases, J shed 9 bases, and the junction held 3 bases outside the gene matches. DNA of the CDR3: TGTGCCAGCAGCGGACAGGGTGGTGAGCAGTTCTTC. Its protein product is CASSGQGGEQFF.

This sequence joins TRBV4-1 and TRBJ2-1, with TRBD2 identical over 10 bases. J gave up 9 bases and V 0 bases, and 11 bases lay outside the gene matches. This CDR3 region has 17 residues. Germline V gene sequence: CDR1 MGHRA, CDR2 YSYEKL. CDR3 loop: CASSQDLGVLAGLEQFF. The CDR3 nucleotides are TGCGCCAGCAGCCAAGATCTCGGCGTACTAGCGGGACTTGAGCAGTTCTTC.

The chain combines TRBV11-3 with TRBJ2-6; 7 positions agree with TRBD1. The CDR3 runs 16 residues. Germline V lookup: CDR1 SGHNT, CDR2 YENEEA. The trim removed 4 bases at V and 4 bases at J, leaving 7 bases unmatched. The CDR3 sequence: CASSSGTGAGANVLTF. CDR3 in DNA: TGTGCCAGCAGCTCCGGCACAGGGGCAGGGGCCAACGTCCTGACTTTC.

This chain uses TRBV5-1 with TRBJ1-2; 9 nucleotides align to TRBD1. V dropped 4 bases and J dropped 0; count of bases not matched to a gene: 10. Germline V gene data show CDR1 as SGHRS and CDR2 as YFSETQ. The CDR3 has 17 amino acids. The CDR3 DNA reads TGCGCCAGCAGCCCCCGGGACAGGGCTCCGACTAACTATGGCTACACCTTC. It yields the protein CASSPRDRAPTNYGYTF.

The V and J genes are TRBV7-9 and TRBJ2-2; the D gene is possibly TRBD2 (5 bases). V was shortened by 4 bases and J by 7 bases, with 10 bases between the two germline ends. The length of the CDR3 is 13 residues. Germline V gene data show CDR1 as SEHNR and CDR2 as FQNEAQ (reference sequence). The CDR3 coding sequence is TGTGCCAGCAGCTCGGGAAGGCACGGGGAGCTGTTTTTT. This encodes CASSSGRHGELFF.

V is TRBV2 and J is TRBJ2-3, with D tentatively TRBD1 (6 bases). Germline CDR1 is SNHLY and CDR2 is FYNNEI. Trimming left V 4 bases short and J 0 bases short, with 8 bases between. This CDR3 is 14 amino acids long. CDR3 in amino acids: CASSVQGSTDTQYF. DNA for the CDR3: TGTGCCAGCAGTGTTCAGGGGAGCACAGATACGCAGTATTTT.

J is TRBJ2-1 and V is TRBV6-6; 7 positions match TRBD1. Germline V lookup: CDR1 MNHNY, CDR2 SVGAGI (reference sequence). This CDR3 comprises 15 residues. V gave up 6 bases and J gave up 4 bases; unmatched junction bases: 9. The CDR3 region is CASSLGQTLYNEQFF. In nucleotides, the CDR3 is TGTGCCAGCAGCCTGGGACAGACTCTTTACAATGAGCAGTTCTTC.

Details on this clone: Other DNA sequences in the sample encode the same CDR3. The V and J genes are TRBV6-5 and TRBJ2-3, with 7 bases aligning to TRBD2. V dropped 2 bases and J dropped 0; count of bases not matched to a gene: 2. The germline V gene has CDR1 MNHEY and CDR2 SVGAGI. CDR3 length equals 15 residues. The CDR3 DNA is TGTGCCAGCAGTTACGGGGGAGGGAGCACAGATACGCAGTATTTT. Its translation is CASSYGGGSTDTQYF.

This chain joins TRBV7-2 and TRBJ2-2; D might be TRBD1 (6 bases). Germline CDR1 and CDR2: SGHTA and FQGNSA. Trimming left V 8 bases short and J 2 bases short, with 15 bases between. This CDR3 has 15 residues. The CDR3 nucleotides are TGTGCCAGCTCAAAGAAAGGGGGTAACACCGGGGAGCTGTTTTTT. Amino acid sequence: CASSKKGGNTGELFF. Full variable domain (missing parts from reference TRBV7-2 and TRBJ2-2): GAGVSQSPSNKVTEKGKDVELRCDPISGHTALYWYRQSLGQGLEFLIYFQGNSAPDKSGLPSDRFSAERTGGSVSTLTIQRTQQEDSAVYLCASSKKGGNTGELFFGEGSRLTVL.

This clone has only one observation. V is TRBV5-6 and J is TRBJ2-1; 10 bases agree with TRBD2. CDR3 size: 15 residues. Per germline, CDR1 SGHDT and CDR2 YYEEEE. The V segment lost 3 bases and the J segment 4 bases; nucleotides outside the gene matches: 4. The CDR3 coding sequence is TGTGCCAGCAGCTCGGGACTAGCGTCTTACAATGAGCAGTTCTTC. This sequence encodes CASSSGLASYNEQFF.

This chain connects TRBV5-6 to TRBJ1-4; D is possibly TRBD1 (5 bases). The CDR3 spans 16 residues. Germline CDR1 SGHDT, CDR2 YYEEEE. Between the trimmed V and J ends, which lost 4 bases and 4 bases, there was a span of 17 bases. CDR3 coding DNA: TGTGCCAGCAGCCGCTGGGGGGGAGGGAATAATGAAAAACTGTTTTTT. The encoded protein is CASSRWGGGNNEKLFF.

This clone was recorded only once. The CDR3 sequence is CASSVGANTEAFF. For the CDR3, the DNA is TGTGCCAGCAGTGTTGGGGCGAACACTGAAGCTTTCTTT. The chain combines TRBV25-1 with TRBJ1-1, with a possible D match to TRBD1 (5 bases). The CDR3 has 13 residues. Germline-derived CDR1 and CDR2 are MGHDK and SYGVNS. The V gene lost 4 bases and the J gene lost 1 base, with 7 bases spanning the gap.

CDR3 loop: CASSSGAGAYEQYF. CDR3 sequence (DNA): TGTGCCAGCAGCTCAGGGGCGGGGGCCTACGAGCAGTACTTC. The V gene is TRBV7-9, the J gene TRBJ2-7; possible D gene TRBD2, 7 bases. CDR1 and CDR2 (germline): SEHNR, FQNEAQ (reference sequence). CDR3 length equals 14 residues. Between the trimmed V and J ends, which lost 4 bases and 2 bases, there was a span of 12 bases.

The chain is built from TRBV28 and TRBJ1-1, with D possibly matching TRBD1 (6 bases). The V gene lost 8 bases and the J gene lost 7 bases, with 20 bases spanning the gap. Germline V gene sequence: CDR1 MDHEN, CDR2 SYDVKM. CDR3 length: 14 residues. In DNA, the CDR3 is TGTGCCAGCTCCCGTAGGGGGTTCGGAGGTGAAGCTTTCTTT. Residues: CASSRRGFGGEAFF.

V and J are TRBV28 and TRBJ1-2, with a weak D call TRBD1 (5 bases). This CDR3 has 15 residues. Germline values: CDR1 MDHEN, CDR2 SYDVKM. V lost 2 bases and J lost 0, with 10 bases in between. The CDR3 protein is CASSLSGGSNYGYTF. As DNA, the CDR3 is TGTGCCAGCAGTTTAAGCGGGGGATCTAACTATGGCTACACCTTC.

Comment on this clone: At one of its ends the junction is not consistent with the germline gene, which may arise from a read error. This chain joins TRBV12-3 or TRBV12-4 and TRBJ2-1; a weak D match, TRBD2 (6 bases). CDR3 size: 11 residues. CDR3 region: CASSREGGTVF. The CDR3 DNA follows: TGTGCCAGCAGCCGAGAAGGAGGGACGGTCTTC.

The CDR3 DNA reads TGTGCCAGCAGCCCTAGCGGGAGTATTTACAATGAGCAGTTCTTC. Its translation is CASSPSGSIYNEQFF. The chain couples TRBV11-3 to TRBJ2-1; 10 bases align to TRBD2. The germline V gene encodes CDR1 SGHNT and CDR2 YENEEA. CDR3 length: 15 residues. With 5 bases clipped from V and 4 bases from J, the junction kept 5 bases outside the gene matches.

The CDR3 protein is CASSFSVEAFF. CDR3 nucleotides: TGTGCCAGCAGTTTTAGCGTTGAAGCTTTCTTT. The chain is built from TRBV12-3 or TRBV12-4 and TRBJ1-1; D is uncertain. Trimming left V 3 bases short and J 7 bases short, with 6 bases between. The CDR3 covers 11 residues.

V gene TRBV15 combines with J gene TRBJ2-1; TRBD2 matches at 7 bases. V lost 9 bases, J lost 3 bases, and 14 bases stayed unmatched. Per germline, CDR1 LNHNV and CDR2 YYDKDF (reference sequence). The CDR3 is made up of 16 amino acids. CDR3 sequence (DNA): TGTGCCACTCAATTAGCGGGCCCATCCCTCTACAATGAGCAGTTCTTC. As protein: CATQLAGPSLYNEQFF.

V is TRBV29-1 and J is TRBJ2-1; D not resolved. Germline assignment: CDR1 SQVTM and CDR2 ANQGSEA. The V end was cut by 6 bases, the J end by 5 bases, with 14 bases between. This CDR3 has 13 amino acids. The CDR3 spells CSVVDSTHNEQFF. The CDR3 DNA follows: TGCAGCGTCGTCGACTCGACCCACAATGAGCAGTTCTTC.

The chain links TRBV2 to TRBJ1-1; TRBD1 is a possible D gene (5 bases). V was cut by 1 base and J by 4 bases, with 10 bases left in between. Germline V gene lookup returns CDR1 SNHLY and CDR2 FYNNEI. This CDR3 is built from 14 residues. Written as DNA, the CDR3 is TGTGCCAGCAGTGAAGATGGACATGCCACTGAAGCTTTCTTT. Protein: CASSEDGHATEAFF.

The J gene is TRBJ2-5, the V gene TRBV6-2 or TRBV6-3; TRBD2 is a possible D gene (5 bases). Germline CDR1 and CDR2: MNHEY and SVGEGT. The CDR3 has 15 amino acids. The V end lost 5 bases, the J end lost 2 bases, and 15 bases lay between the germline ends. CDR3 DNA sequence: TGTGCCAGCAGTAATTTCGGGCTAGCTCAAGAGACCCAGTACTTC. Amino acid sequence: CASSNFGLAQETQYF.

The rearrangement uses TRBV5-5 and TRBJ1-5; TRBD1 is a possible D gene (6 bases). The V and J ends lost 0 bases and 2 bases respectively, with 12 bases between them. The CDR3 contains 16 residues. The germline V gene has CDR1 SGHKS and CDR2 YYEKEE (reference sequence). The CDR3 sequence is CASSLARSGGNQPQHF. The CDR3, as DNA: TGTGCCAGCAGCTTGGCCAGGTCAGGGGGCAATCAGCCCCAGCATTTT.